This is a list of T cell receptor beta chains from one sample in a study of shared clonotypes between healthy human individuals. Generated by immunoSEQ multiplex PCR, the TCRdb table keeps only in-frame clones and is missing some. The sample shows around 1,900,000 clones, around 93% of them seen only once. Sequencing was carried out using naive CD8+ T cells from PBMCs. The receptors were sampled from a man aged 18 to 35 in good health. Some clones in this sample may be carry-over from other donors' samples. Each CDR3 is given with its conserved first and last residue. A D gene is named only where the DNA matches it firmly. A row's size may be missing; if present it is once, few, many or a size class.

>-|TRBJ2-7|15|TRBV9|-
CASSVAAGYGYEQYF
TGTGCCAGCAGCGTAGCGGCAGGGTACGGCTACGAGCAGTACTTC
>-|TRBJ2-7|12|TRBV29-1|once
CSVEFERGEQYF
TGCAGCGTTGAATTTGAAAGGGGCGAGCAGTACTTC
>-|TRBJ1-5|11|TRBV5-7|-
CASSGDQPQHF
TGTGCCAGCAGCGGGGATCAGCCCCAGCATTTT
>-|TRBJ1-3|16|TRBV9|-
CASSETSRETGNTIYF
TGTGCCAGCAGCGAGACGAGCCGGGAGACTGGAAACACCATATATTTT
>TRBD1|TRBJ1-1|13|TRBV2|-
CASARQGATEAFF
TGTGCCAGCGCCCGACAGGGGGCGACTGAAGCTTTCTTT
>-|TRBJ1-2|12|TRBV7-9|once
CASSLGSAGYTF
TGTGCCAGCAGCTTAGGTTCCGCGGGCTACACCTTC
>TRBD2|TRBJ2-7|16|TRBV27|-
CASSLSAGGGVYEQYF
TGTGCCAGCAGTTTATCGGCGGGGGGTGGGGTTTACGAGCAGTACTTC
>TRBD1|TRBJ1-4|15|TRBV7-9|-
CASRGRGQGREKLFF
TGTGCCAGCAGGGGTAGGGGACAGGGACGTGAAAAACTGTTTTTT
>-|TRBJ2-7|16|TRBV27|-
CASRTLAPLDSYEQYF
TGTGCCAGCAGGACGTTGGCCCCACTCGACTCCTACGAGCAGTACTTC
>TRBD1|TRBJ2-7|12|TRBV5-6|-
CASRKGAGEQYF
TGTGCCAGCAGAAAGGGGGCGGGCGAGCAGTACTTC